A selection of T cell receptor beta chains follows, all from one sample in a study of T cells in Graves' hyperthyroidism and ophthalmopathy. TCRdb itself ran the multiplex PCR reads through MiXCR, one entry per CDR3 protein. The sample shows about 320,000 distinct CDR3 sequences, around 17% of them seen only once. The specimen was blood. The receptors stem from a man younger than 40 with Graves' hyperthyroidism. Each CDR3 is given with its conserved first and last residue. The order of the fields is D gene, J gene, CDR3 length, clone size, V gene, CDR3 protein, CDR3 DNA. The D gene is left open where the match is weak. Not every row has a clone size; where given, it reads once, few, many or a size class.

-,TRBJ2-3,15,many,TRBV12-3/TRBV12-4,CASSLSAIPADTQYF,TGTGCCAGCAGTTTATCGGCTATTCCGGCAGATACGCAGTATTTT
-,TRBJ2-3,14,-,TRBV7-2,CASSLEVGTDTQYF,TGTGCCAGCAGCCTAGAGGTTGGCACAGATACGCAGTATTTT
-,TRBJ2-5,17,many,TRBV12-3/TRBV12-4,CASSLAETGTIQETQYF,TGTGCCAGCAGTTTAGCGGAAACAGGGACGATTCAAGAGACCCAGTACTTC
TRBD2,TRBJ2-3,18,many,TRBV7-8,CASSSTGLAGSGTDTQYF,TGTGCCAGCAGCTCTACGGGACTAGCGGGAAGTGGGACAGATACGCAGTATTTT
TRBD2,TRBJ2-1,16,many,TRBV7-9,CASSPRGLAVNNEQFF,TGTGCCAGCAGCCCCCGGGGACTAGCGGTGAACAATGAGCAGTTCTTC
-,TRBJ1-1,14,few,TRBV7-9,CASRISGARTEAFF,TGTGCCAGCAGGATATCAGGGGCGCGCACTGAAGCTTTCTTT
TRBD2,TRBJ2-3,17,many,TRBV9,CASSVANSGRAGDTQYF,TGTGCCAGCAGCGTAGCCAATAGCGGGAGGGCCGGGGATACGCAGTATTTT
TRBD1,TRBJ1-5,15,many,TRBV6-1,CASRQGAGSNQPQHF,TGTGCCAGCAGACAGGGGGCAGGGAGCAATCAGCCCCAGCATTTT
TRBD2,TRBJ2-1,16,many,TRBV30,CAWSPGRGGGVSEQFF,TGTGCCTGGAGTCCGGGCCGCGGCGGGGGGGTTAGTGAGCAGTTCTTC
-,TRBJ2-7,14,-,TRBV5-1,CASSSGTLTYEQYF,TGCGCCAGCAGTTCCGGGACCCTAACCTACGAGCAGTACTTC
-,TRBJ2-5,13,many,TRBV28,CASSFPSQETQYF,TGTGCCAGCAGTTTCCCCAGTCAAGAGACCCAGTACTTC
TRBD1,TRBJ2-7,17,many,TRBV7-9,CASSLALKGTGHHEQYF,TGTGCCAGCAGCTTAGCGCTAAAGGGGACAGGGCACCACGAGCAGTACTTC
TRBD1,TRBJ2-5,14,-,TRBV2,CASSGGQGGETQYF,TGTGCCAGCAGTGGGGGACAGGGAGGCGAGACCCAGTACTTC
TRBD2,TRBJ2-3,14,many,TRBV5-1,CASSLAGVADTQYF,TGCGCCAGCAGCTTAGCGGGAGTTGCAGATACGCAGTATTTT
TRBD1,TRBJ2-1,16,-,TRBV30,CAWSPFTGGTYNEQFF,TGTGCCTGGAGTCCCTTTACAGGGGGAACCTACAATGAGCAGTTCTTC
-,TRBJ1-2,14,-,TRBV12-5,CASGLIRREAGYTF,TGTGCTAGTGGTTTGATCCGCAGGGAAGCCGGCTACACCTTC
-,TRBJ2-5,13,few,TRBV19,CASSIGGGETQYF,TGTGCCAGTAGTATAGGGGGCGGCGAGACCCAGTACTTC
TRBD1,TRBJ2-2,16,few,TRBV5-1,CASGWNGQGTTGELFF,TGCGCCAGCGGCTGGAACGGACAGGGTACCACCGGGGAGCTGTTTTTT
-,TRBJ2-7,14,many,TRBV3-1,CASSRKGRTHEQYF,TGTGCCAGCAGCCGGAAAGGGAGAACCCACGAGCAGTACTTC
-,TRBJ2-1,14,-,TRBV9,CASSPDYTYNEQFF,TGTGCCAGCAGCCCTGACTACACGTACAATGAGCAGTTCTTC
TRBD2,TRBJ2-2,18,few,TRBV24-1,CATSDLHPGLAGGGELFF,TGTGCCACCAGTGATTTGCATCCGGGACTAGCAGGGGGCGGGGAGCTGTTTTTT
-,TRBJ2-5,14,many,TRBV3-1,CASSVIGPEETQYF,TGTGCCAGCAGCGTTATTGGACCAGAAGAGACCCAGTACTTC
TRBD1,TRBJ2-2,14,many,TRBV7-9,CASRSQGAAGELFF,TGTGCCAGCAGATCGCAGGGGGCGGCCGGGGAGCTGTTTTTT
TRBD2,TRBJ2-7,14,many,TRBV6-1,CASSGTSGSYEQYF,TGTGCCAGCAGTGGGACTAGCGGGAGTTACGAGCAGTACTTC
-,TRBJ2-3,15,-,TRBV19,CASSDPGGLADTQYF,TGTGCCAGTAGTGACCCTGGGGGCTTGGCAGATACGCAGTATTTT
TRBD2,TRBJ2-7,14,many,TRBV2,CASSELAGEGEQYF,TGTGCCAGCAGTGAACTAGCGGGAGAGGGCGAGCAGTACTTC
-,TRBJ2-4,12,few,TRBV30,CAWGQRINIQYF,TGTGCCTGGGGACAAAGGATAAACATTCAGTACTTC
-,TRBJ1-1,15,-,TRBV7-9,CASSLAGTRRTEAFF,TGTGCCAGCAGCTTAGCAGGTACCAGACGGACTGAAGCTTTCTTT
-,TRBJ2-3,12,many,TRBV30,CASQDRGDTQYF,TGTGCCTCACAGGACCGAGGAGATACGCAGTATTTT
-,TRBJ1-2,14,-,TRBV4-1,CASSQPDYTYGYTF,TGCGCCAGCAGCCAACCAGACTACACTTATGGCTACACCTTC
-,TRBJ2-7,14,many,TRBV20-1,CSARDYRVIYEQYF,TGCAGTGCTAGAGACTACAGGGTGATATACGAGCAGTACTTC
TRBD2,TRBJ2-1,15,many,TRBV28,CASSSPGLAGNEQFF,TGTGCCAGCAGCTCACCGGGACTAGCGGGCAATGAGCAGTTCTTC
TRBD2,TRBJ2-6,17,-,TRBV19,CASSRGGWRSGANVLTF,TGTGCCAGTAGTAGGGGAGGGTGGCGTTCCGGGGCCAACGTCCTGACTTTC
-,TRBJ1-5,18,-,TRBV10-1,CASSDTGQNINLHQPQHF,TGCGCCAGCAGTGATACAGGACAGAACATCAATTTACATCAGCCCCAGCATTTT
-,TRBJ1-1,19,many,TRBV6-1,CASSEDGVWGRRVRSEAFF,TGTGCCAGCAGTGAAGATGGGGTGTGGGGGCGGCGGGTAAGGTCTGAAGCTTTCTTT
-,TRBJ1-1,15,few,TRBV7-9,CASTPAGAPGTEAFF,TGTGCCAGCACGCCCGCCGGGGCGCCAGGGACTGAAGCTTTCTTT
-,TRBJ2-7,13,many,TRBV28,CASRYRGLGEQYF,TGTGCCAGCAGGTACCGGGGGTTGGGAGAGCAGTACTTC
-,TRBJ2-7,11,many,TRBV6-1,CASAALDEQYF,TGTGCCAGCGCTGCCTTGGACGAGCAGTACTTC
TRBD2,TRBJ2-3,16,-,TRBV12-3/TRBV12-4,CASRGTSGSSTDTQYF,TGTGCCAGCAGGGGGACTAGCGGGAGTAGCACAGATACGCAGTATTTT
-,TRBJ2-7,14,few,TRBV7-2,CASSFYSVGYEQYF,TGTGCCAGCAGCTTCTACAGTGTCGGCTACGAGCAGTACTTC
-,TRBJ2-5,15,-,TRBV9,CASSVGGDNQETQYF,TGTGCCAGCAGCGTAGGGGGGGACAACCAAGAGACCCAGTACTTC
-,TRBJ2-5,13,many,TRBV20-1,CSAREATKETQYF,TGCAGTGCTAGAGAGGCTACTAAAGAGACCCAGTACTTC
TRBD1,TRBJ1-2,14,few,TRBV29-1,CSVPGVGQSDGYTF,TGCAGCGTGCCAGGGGTGGGACAGAGTGACGGCTACACCTTC
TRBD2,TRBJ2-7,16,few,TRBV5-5,CASSSASGSMFDEQYF,TGTGCCAGCAGCTCCGCTAGCGGGAGTATGTTCGACGAGCAGTACTTC
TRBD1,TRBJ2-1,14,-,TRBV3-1,CASSRSGTGVREFF,TGTGCCAGCAGCCGGTCCGGGACAGGGGTTAGGGAGTTCTTC
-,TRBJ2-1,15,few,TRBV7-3,CASSLGLGSYNEQFF,TGTGCCAGCAGCTTAGGATTGGGCTCCTACAATGAGCAGTTCTTC
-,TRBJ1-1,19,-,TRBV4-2,CASSQETRNPVNWGTEAFF,TGTGCCAGCAGCCAAGAAACCAGGAACCCGGTCAACTGGGGCACTGAAGCTTTCTTT
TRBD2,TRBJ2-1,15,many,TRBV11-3,CASSLVAGGGGEQFF,TGTGCCAGCAGCTTAGTAGCGGGAGGTGGTGGTGAGCAGTTCTTC